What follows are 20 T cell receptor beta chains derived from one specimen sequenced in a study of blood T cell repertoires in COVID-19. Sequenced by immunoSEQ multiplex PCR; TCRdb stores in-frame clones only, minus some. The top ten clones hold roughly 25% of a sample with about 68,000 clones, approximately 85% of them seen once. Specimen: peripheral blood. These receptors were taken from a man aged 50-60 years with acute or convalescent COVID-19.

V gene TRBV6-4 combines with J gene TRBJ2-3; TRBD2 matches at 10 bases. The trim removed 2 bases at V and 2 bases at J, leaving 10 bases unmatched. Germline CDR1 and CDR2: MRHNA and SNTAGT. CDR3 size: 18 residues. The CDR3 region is CASSDTAASGGNTDTQYF. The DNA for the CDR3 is TGTGCCAGCAGTGACACCGCCGCTAGCGGGGGTAACACAGATACGCAGTATTTT.

The DNA for the CDR3 is TGCAGCGTTGAAGGGACAGGGACAACACTTGAAGCTTTCTTT. As protein: CSVEGTGTTLEAFF. The chain combines TRBV29-1 with TRBJ1-1; 8 bases map to TRBD1. Germline lookup yields CDR1 SQVTM and CDR2 ANQGSEA. The CDR3 is 14 residues long. The V and J ends lost 1 base and 7 bases, in that order; junction bases with no gene match: 8.

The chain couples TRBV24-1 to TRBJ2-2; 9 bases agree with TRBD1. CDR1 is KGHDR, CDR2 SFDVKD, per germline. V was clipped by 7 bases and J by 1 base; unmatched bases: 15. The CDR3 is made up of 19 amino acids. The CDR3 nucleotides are TGTGCCACCAGCCCACCGGGACAGGGACCGTCGGGGAACACCGGGGAGCTGTTTTTT. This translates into CATSPPGQGPSGNTGELFF.

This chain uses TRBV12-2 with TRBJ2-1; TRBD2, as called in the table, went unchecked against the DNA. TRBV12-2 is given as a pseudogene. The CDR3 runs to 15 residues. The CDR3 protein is CASRGKLAGFREQFF. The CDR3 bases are TGTGCAAGTCGCGGTAAACTAGCGGGGTTTCGTGAGCAGTTCTTC.

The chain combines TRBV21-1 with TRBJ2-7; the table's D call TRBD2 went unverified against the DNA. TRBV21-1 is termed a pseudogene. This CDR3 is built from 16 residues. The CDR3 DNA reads TGTGCCAGCAGCAAACCCTTCAGCGGGACCAACTACGAGCAGTACGTC. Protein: CASSKPFSGTNYEQYV.

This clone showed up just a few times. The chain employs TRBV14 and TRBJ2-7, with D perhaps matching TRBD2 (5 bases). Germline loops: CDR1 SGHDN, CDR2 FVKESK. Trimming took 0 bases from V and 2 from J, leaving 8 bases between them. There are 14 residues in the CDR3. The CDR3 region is CASSQDRGPYEQYF. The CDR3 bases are TGTGCCAGCAGCCAAGATCGGGGTCCCTACGAGCAGTACTTC.

Here the CDR3 reads CASSLEASGGPLDTQYF. CDR3 bases: TGCGCCAGCAGCTTGGAAGCTAGCGGGGGGCCCCTAGATACGCAGTATTTT. The rearrangement links TRBV5-1 to TRBJ2-3; 11 nucleotides match TRBD2. Looked up from germline, CDR1 is SGHRS and CDR2 is YFSETQ. The length of the CDR3 is 17 residues. V was clipped by 0 bases and J by 5 bases; unmatched bases: 8.

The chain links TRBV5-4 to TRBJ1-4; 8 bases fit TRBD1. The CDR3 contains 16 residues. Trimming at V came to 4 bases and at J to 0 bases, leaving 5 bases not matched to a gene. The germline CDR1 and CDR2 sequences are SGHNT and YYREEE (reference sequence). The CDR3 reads CASSQQGGATNEKLFF. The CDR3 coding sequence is TGTGCCAGCAGCCAACAGGGGGGGGCAACTAATGAAAAACTGTTTTTT.

Written as DNA, the CDR3 is TGTGCCAGTAGGACGACTGGCGGGGAGACCCAGTACTTC. Translation gives CASRTTGGETQYF. The V and J genes are TRBV19 and TRBJ2-5, with D possibly matching TRBD2 (5 bases). The CDR3 runs to 13 residues. Germline V CDR1 and CDR2: LNHDA, SQIVND (reference sequence). Trimming shortened V by 6 bases and J by 5 bases, and 13 bases separated the two germline ends.

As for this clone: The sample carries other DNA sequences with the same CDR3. CDR3 DNA sequence: TGTGCCAGCAGCTTAGGCAGAAAGACAGATACGCAGTATTTT. Its translation is CASSLGRKTDTQYF. The chain combines TRBV11-2 with TRBJ2-3, with D hard to call. Germline CDR1 reads SGHAT; CDR2 reads FQNNGV. V was clipped by 1 base and J by 3 bases, with 8 bases between them. There are 14 residues in the CDR3.

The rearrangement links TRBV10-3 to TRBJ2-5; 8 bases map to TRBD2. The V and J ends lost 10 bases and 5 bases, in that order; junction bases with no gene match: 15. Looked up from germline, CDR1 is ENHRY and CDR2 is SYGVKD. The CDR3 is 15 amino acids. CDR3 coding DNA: TGTGCCACCGCCGGGGGGGAGCGGGGTTCGGAGACCCAGTACTTC. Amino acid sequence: CATAGGERGSETQYF.

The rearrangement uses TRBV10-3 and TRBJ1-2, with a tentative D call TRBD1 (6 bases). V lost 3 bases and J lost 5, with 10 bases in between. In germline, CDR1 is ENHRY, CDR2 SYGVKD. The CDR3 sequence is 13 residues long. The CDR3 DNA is TGTGCCATCAGTGAACGACAGGCTTATGGCTACACCTTC. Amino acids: CAISERQAYGYTF.

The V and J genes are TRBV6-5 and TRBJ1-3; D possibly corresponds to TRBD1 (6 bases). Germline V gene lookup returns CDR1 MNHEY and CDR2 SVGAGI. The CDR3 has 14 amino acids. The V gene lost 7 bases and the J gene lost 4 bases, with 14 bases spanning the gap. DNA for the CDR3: TGTGCCAGCAAGAATACAGGGTTCGGAAACACCATATATTTT. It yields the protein CASKNTGFGNTIYF.

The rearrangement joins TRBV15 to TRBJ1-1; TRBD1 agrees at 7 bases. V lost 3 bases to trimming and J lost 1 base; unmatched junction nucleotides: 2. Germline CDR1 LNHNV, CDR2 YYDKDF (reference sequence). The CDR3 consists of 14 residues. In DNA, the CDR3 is TGTGCCACCAGCAGCGACAGGGAGAACACTGAAGCTTTCTTT. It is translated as CATSSDRENTEAFF.

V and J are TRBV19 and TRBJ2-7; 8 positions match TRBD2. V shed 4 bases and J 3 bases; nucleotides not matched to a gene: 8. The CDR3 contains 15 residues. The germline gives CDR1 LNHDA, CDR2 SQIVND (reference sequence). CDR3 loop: CASSNSGVEGYEQYF. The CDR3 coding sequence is TGTGCCAGTAGTAATAGCGGGGTTGAGGGCTACGAGCAGTACTTC. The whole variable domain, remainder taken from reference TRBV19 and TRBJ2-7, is DGGITQSPKYLFRKEGQNVTLSCEQNLNHDAMYWYRQDPGQGLRLIYYSQIVNDFQKGDIAEGYSVSREKKESFPLTVTSAQKNPTAFYLCASSNSGVEGYEQYFGPGTRLTVT.

This CDR3 is CAISEGSYGYTF. CDR3 in DNA: TGTGCCATCAGTGAGGGCAGCTATGGCTACACCTTC. The chain carries TRBV10-3 and TRBJ1-2; D gene uncertain. The CDR3 spans 12 residues. The germline CDR1 and CDR2 sequences are ENHRY and SYGVKD. V was shortened by 2 bases and J by 4 bases, with 5 bases between the two germline ends.

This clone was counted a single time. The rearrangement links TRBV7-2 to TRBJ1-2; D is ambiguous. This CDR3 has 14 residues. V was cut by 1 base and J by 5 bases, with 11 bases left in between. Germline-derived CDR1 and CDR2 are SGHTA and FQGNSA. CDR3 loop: CASSLEMEEYGYTF. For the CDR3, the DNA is TGTGCCAGCAGCTTAGAGATGGAGGAGTATGGCTACACCTTC. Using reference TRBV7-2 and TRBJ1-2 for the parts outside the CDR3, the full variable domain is GAGVSQSPSNKVTEKGKDVELRCDPISGHTALYWYRQSLGQGLEFLIYFQGNSAPDKSGLPSDRFSAERTGGSVSTLTIQRTQQEDSAVYLCASSLEMEEYGYTFGSGTRLTVV.

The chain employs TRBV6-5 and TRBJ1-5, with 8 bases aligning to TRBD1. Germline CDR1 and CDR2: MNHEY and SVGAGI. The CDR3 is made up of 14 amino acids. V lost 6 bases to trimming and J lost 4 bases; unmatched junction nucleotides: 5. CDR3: CASRQTGENQPQHF. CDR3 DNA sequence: TGTGCCAGCAGGCAGACAGGGGAAAATCAGCCCCAGCATTTT.

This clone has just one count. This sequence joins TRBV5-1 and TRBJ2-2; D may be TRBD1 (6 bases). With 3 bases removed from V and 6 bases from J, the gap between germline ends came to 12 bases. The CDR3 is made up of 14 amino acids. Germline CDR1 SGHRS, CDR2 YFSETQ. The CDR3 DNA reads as TGCGCCAGCAGCTCAGGGGTTGTTGCCGGGGAGCTGTTTTTT. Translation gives CASSSGVVAGELFF.

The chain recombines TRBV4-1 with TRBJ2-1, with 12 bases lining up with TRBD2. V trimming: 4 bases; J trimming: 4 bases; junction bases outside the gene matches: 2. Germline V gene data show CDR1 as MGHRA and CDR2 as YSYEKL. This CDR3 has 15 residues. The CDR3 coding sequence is TGCGCCAGCAGCCTCACTAGCGGGGGGTACAATGAGCAGTTCTTC. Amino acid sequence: CASSLTSGGYNEQFF.